Below, 4 T cell receptor beta chains from the same sample are listed, as sequenced in a study of molecular identifiers for immune sequencing clone quantification. TCRdb reprocessed the PCR reads via MiXCR and lists one record per CDR3 protein. The sample carries roughly 93,000 distinct CDR3 sequences, 19% recorded once. The material sequenced was naive CD8+ T cells from blood, with Jurkat cell RNA spiked in. Subset indicated: FACS-sorted CD8+CD4-CCR7+CD45RA+ naive T cells. These TCRs come from a human donor in good health. Some libraries in this study had Jurkat cell RNA spiked in.

This clonotype was recorded many times. The V call is TRBV7-9, the J call TRBJ2-7, with TRBD1 as a possible D gene (6 bases). The germline V and J ends were trimmed by 8 bases and 9 bases, with 20 bases remaining between them. The CDR3 is 13 amino acids. The germline gives CDR1 SEHNR, CDR2 FQNEAQ (reference sequence). CDR3 protein: CASGSTGIPMQYF. CDR3 nucleotides: TGTGCCAGCGGATCAACAGGGATACCGATGCAGTACTTC. Based on the CDR3 plus reference TRBV7-9 and TRBJ2-7, the full variable domain is DTGVSQNPRHKITKRGQNVTFRCDPISEHNRLYWYRQTLGQGPEFLTYFQNEAQLEKSRLLSDRFSAERPKGSFSTLEIQRTEQGDSAMYLCASGSTGIPMQYFGPGTRLTVT.

This clonotype was counted ten times or more. The V and J genes are TRBV21-1 and TRBJ2-3; TRBD1, the table's D call, lacks a check against the DNA. TRBV21-1 is designated a pseudogene. The length of the CDR3 is 15 residues. The CDR3 DNA sequence: TGTGCCAGCAGCAACGTACAGGATTCCACAGATACGCAGTATTTT. Translated, it gives CASSNVQDSTDTQYF.

On this clonotype itself: A clone one base away is much larger, so this may be a read error. The chain carries TRBV7-9 and TRBJ2-5; D not certain. The CDR3 consists of 12 residues. In germline, CDR1 is SEHNR, CDR2 FQNEAQ (reference sequence). CDR3 nucleotides: TGTGCCGGCAGTCTACAGATAGAGACCCAGTACTTC. Its translation: CAGSLQIETQYF.

This clonotype was seen ten or more times. This chain joins TRBV7-9 and TRBJ2-2; 8 bases line up with TRBD2. Germline CDR1 and CDR2: SEHNR and FQNEAQ (reference sequence). V shed 7 bases and J 4 bases; nucleotides not matched to a gene: 17. This CDR3 is 18 amino acids long. CDR3 bases: TGTGCCAGCAATGTTCATATAGAGCGGGAGATACCCACCGGGGAGCTGTTTTTT. Translating gives CASNVHIEREIPTGELFF.